The present T cell receptor beta chain was sequenced within a study of CD4 T cells in relation to SARS-CoV-2 and coronaviruses. Trimming pared 5 bases from V and 3 bases from J, leaving 7 bases between. CDR1 and CDR2 (germline): KGHSH, LQKENI. The CDR3 covers 12 residues. Before the COVID-19 pandemic, during about 2011-2019, CD4+ T cells were taken from unexposed donors. After more than eight days of culture, CD4+ T cells were isolated. Each well had about 2.2 million PBMCs in around 5% human AB serum with IL-2. On this clone: Antigen specificity is unknown.

Sequencing used immunoSEQ multiplex PCR; TCRdb keeps in-frame clones, though not all of them. The data show about 21,000 clones, about 80% seen once. V usage is TRBV18 and J usage is TRBJ1-2; possibly TRBD1 for D (5 bases). This TCR came from a human donor in good health. Input material: CD4+ T cells from PBMCs, cultured in vitro. DNA of the CDR3: TGTGCCAGCTCAACACAGGACTATGGCTACACCTTC. This sequence encodes CASSTQDYGYTF.